These 10 T cell receptor beta chains came from one sample sequenced in a study of blood T cell repertoires in COVID-19. Profiling relied on immunoSEQ multiplex PCR, and the TCRdb table lists in-frame clones only, not all of them. The sample consists of some 120,000 clones, 75% to 95% of them appearing once. The sequencing input was peripheral blood. These receptors all stem from a human donor with active COVID-19. The donor label of this sample is uncertain.

The chain has TRBV30 and TRBJ1-2; TRBD1 is a possible D gene (6 bases). Per germline, CDR1 GTSNPN and CDR2 SVGIG (reference sequence). This CDR3 spans 14 amino acids. Deletions cut 4 bases from V and 5 bases from J, with 17 bases between. This CDR3 reads CAWNHGGARYGYTF. The CDR3 DNA follows: TGTGCCTGGAATCATGGGGGGGCGCGGTATGGCTACACCTTC.

This clone occurred once. The V call is TRBV19, the J call TRBJ2-2; 10 bases match TRBD1. The ends lost 9 bases at V and 5 bases at J; junction bases unmatched: 6. Germline lookup yields CDR1 LNHDA and CDR2 SQIVND (reference sequence). This CDR3 is built from 14 residues. CDR3 sequence: CASTGTGDTGELFF. As DNA, the CDR3 is TGTGCCAGCACCGGGACAGGGGATACCGGGGAGCTGTTTTTT.

The rearrangement joins TRBV6-2 or TRBV6-3 to TRBJ2-1; 12 positions agree with TRBD2. V shed 2 bases and J 7 bases; nucleotides not matched to a gene: 6. Germline loops: CDR1 MNHEY, CDR2 SVGEGT. The CDR3 runs 16 residues. For the CDR3, the DNA is TGTGCCAGCAGTTACCAACCGACTAGCGGGAGAAATGAGCAGTTCTTC. This translates into CASSYQPTSGRNEQFF.

CDR3 DNA: TGTGCCAGCAGTGCCCCGACAGCAACCAAGAACACTGAAGCTTTCTTT. Its translation: CASSAPTATKNTEAFF. The chain employs TRBV6-1 and TRBJ1-1, with a tentative D call TRBD1 (5 bases). This CDR3 contains 16 residues. Germline values: CDR1 MNHNS, CDR2 SASEGT. The V end was cut by 4 bases, the J end by 1 base, with 16 bases between.

J is TRBJ1-5 and V is TRBV19; 8 bases are a match to TRBD1. V trimming: 3 bases; J trimming: 1 base; junction bases outside the gene matches: 2. This CDR3 is built from 15 residues. Germline lookup yields CDR1 LNHDA and CDR2 SQIVND (reference sequence). The CDR3 DNA sequence: TGTGCCAGTAGTATTCAGGGGGCCAGCAATCAGCCCCAGCATTTT. Its protein product is CASSIQGASNQPQHF.

The chain employs TRBV7-8 and TRBJ2-3; TRBD2 aligns across 12 bases. CDR1 SGHVS and CDR2 FQNEAQ come from the germline V gene. The CDR3 totals 15 residues. V shed 6 bases, J shed 2 bases, and the junction held 3 bases outside the gene matches. In DNA, the CDR3 is TGTGCCAGCAGAACTAGCGGGGGGATCACAGATACGCAGTATTTT. This encodes CASRTSGGITDTQYF.

The V gene is TRBV19, the J gene TRBJ2-3, with TRBD1 as a possible D gene (6 bases). The CDR3 sequence is 16 residues long. V gave up 7 bases and J gave up 1 base, with 18 bases separating them. Germline CDR1 reads LNHDA; CDR2 reads SQIVND (reference sequence). CDR3 in amino acids: CASTQTYRVGTDTQYF. The CDR3 DNA reads TGTGCCAGTACCCAAACCTACAGGGTTGGCACAGATACGCAGTATTTT. Combining the CDR3 with reference TRBV19 and TRBJ2-3 gives the whole variable domain DGGITQSPKYLFRKEGQNVTLSCEQNLNHDAMYWYRQDPGQGLRLIYYSQIVNDFQKGDIAEGYSVSREKKESFPLTVTSAQKNPTAFYLCASTQTYRVGTDTQYFGPGTRLTVL.

This chain uses TRBV5-1 with TRBJ2-2; 7 bases line up with TRBD1. V shed 4 bases and J 1 base; nucleotides not matched to a gene: 10. The V gene's germline CDR1 is SGHRS and CDR2 YFSETQ. The CDR3 has 17 residues. The CDR3 here is CASSLRDSSKNTGELFF. CDR3 sequence (DNA): TGCGCCAGCAGCCTACGGGACAGCTCTAAGAACACCGGGGAGCTGTTTTTT.

The chain links TRBV6-2 or TRBV6-3 to TRBJ2-1, with 12 nucleotides matching TRBD2. Germline V CDR1 and CDR2: MNHEY, SVGEGT. After removal of 2 bases from V and 9 bases from J, the junction contained 5 bases not matched to a gene. The CDR3 runs to 15 residues. The CDR3 spells CASSYGLAGGFEQFF. The CDR3 nucleotides read TGTGCCAGCAGTTACGGCCTAGCGGGGGGGTTTGAGCAGTTCTTC.

This sequence joins TRBV6-5 and TRBJ1-1; the match to TRBD1 covers 8 bases. V shed 5 bases and J 1 base; nucleotides not matched to a gene: 3. This CDR3 contains 14 residues. Germline CDR1 and CDR2: MNHEY and SVGAGI. The DNA of the CDR3 is TGTGCCAGCAGTCTGGGGACAGGGAACACTGAAGCTTTCTTT. The encoded protein is CASSLGTGNTEAFF.